The rows below give T cell receptor beta chains drawn from one sample of a study of post-analysis software for immune sequencing data. TCRdb called the PCR reads again in MiXCR, with one record for every CDR3 protein. The data show hundreds of thousands of distinct CDR3 sequences, roughly 58% seen once. The sample consisted of blood. The receptors were sampled from a girl aged 5-17 years with multiple sclerosis. The CDR3 runs from the conserved cysteine through the conserved F or W. A D gene is named only where the DNA matches it firmly. Not all rows give a size; the values are once, few, many and, for expanded clones, a class.

clone size	V gene	J gene	D gene	CDR3 protein	CDR3 DNA
-	TRBV7-9	TRBJ2-7	TRBD2	CASSLEGLAGYNEQYF	TGTGCCAGCAGCTTGGAGGGACTAGCGGGATACAATGAGCAGTACTTC
-	TRBV29-1	TRBJ1-2	-	CSVTLGRGSYGYTF	TGCAGCGTTACCCTAGGCCGGGGGAGCTATGGCTACACCTTC
-	TRBV20-1	TRBJ2-1	-	CSAMGRGSYNEQFF	TGCAGTGCTATGGGGCGGGGCTCCTACAATGAGCAGTTCTTC
-	TRBV12-3/TRBV12-4	TRBJ1-5	-	CASSSGHWGHGEYSNQPQHF	TGTGCCAGCAGTTCGGGTCATTGGGGGCACGGGGAATATAGCAATCAGCCCCAGCATTTT
few	TRBV29-1	TRBJ2-1	-	CSVVSGSDEQFF	TGCAGCGTTGTATCCGGGAGCGATGAGCAGTTCTTC
-	TRBV12-3/TRBV12-4	TRBJ2-7	TRBD2	CASTLFSWEGMTVNEQYF	TGTGCCAGCACCCTTTTTTCTTGGGAGGGAATGACAGTCAACGAGCAGTACTTC
-	TRBV20-1	TRBJ2-7	-	CSARPNTGLSYEQYF	TGCAGTGCTAGACCTAATACAGGGCTCTCCTACGAGCAGTACTTC
few	TRBV7-6	TRBJ2-7	-	CASSPNRGSYEQYF	TGTGCCAGCAGCCCCAATCGGGGATCCTACGAGCAGTACTTC
-	TRBV20-1	TRBJ2-1	-	CSARDRVNEQFF	TGCAGTGCTAGAGATAGGGTCAATGAGCAGTTCTTC
-	TRBV5-1	TRBJ2-7	TRBD1	CASSLDTGAYEQYF	TGCGCCAGCAGCTTGGATACAGGGGCTTACGAGCAGTACTTC
-	TRBV7-6	TRBJ1-2	-	CASKGEGNYGYTF	TGTGCCAGCAAGGGCGAGGGTAACTATGGCTACACCTTC
few	TRBV5-6	TRBJ2-3	-	CASSLQGSPLTDTQYF	TGTGCCAGCAGCTTGCAGGGTTCCCCCCTTACGGATACGCAGTATTTT
-	TRBV7-9	TRBJ2-5	TRBD1	CASSFSGTGTQETQYF	TGTGCCAGCAGCTTTTCCGGGACAGGGACCCAAGAGACCCAGTACTTC
once	TRBV5-1	TRBJ2-1	-	CASSLEPKSSYNEQFF	TGCGCCAGCAGCTTGGAACCGAAAAGCTCCTACAATGAGCAGTTCTTC
-	TRBV14	TRBJ2-1	TRBD1	CASSPDRVNYNEQFF	TGTGCCAGCAGCCCGGACAGGGTTAATTACAATGAGCAGTTCTTC
-	TRBV6-5	TRBJ1-2	TRBD1	CASSYSKLTGNGYTF	TGTGCCAGCAGTTACTCTAAACTGACAGGGAATGGCTACACCTTC
-	TRBV29-1	TRBJ2-5	-	CSVNRIGGPQETQYF	TGCAGCGTTAACCGTATAGGGGGACCCCAAGAGACCCAGTACTTC
-	TRBV4-2	TRBJ1-2	-	CASSQEGPTTGGYTF	TGTGCCAGCAGCCAAGAGGGACCAACTACGGGGGGCTACACCTTC
-	TRBV7-3	TRBJ2-7	-	CASSLTPGYNEQYF	TGTGCCAGCAGCTTAACGCCGGGGTACAATGAGCAGTACTTC
-	TRBV5-1	TRBJ2-1	TRBD2	CASSLKGDAGGPGNEQFF	TGCGCCAGCAGCTTGAAGGGGGACGCGGGGGGGCCCGGCAATGAGCAGTTCTTC
-	TRBV6-5	TRBJ1-4	TRBD1	CASSSGGNDEKLFF	TGTGCCAGCAGCTCAGGGGGCAATGATGAAAAACTGTTTTTT
once	TRBV7-2	TRBJ2-5	-	CASSLFSGEHGGTQYF	TGTGCCAGCAGCTTATTTTCGGGGGAGCATGGGGGGACCCAGTACTTC
-	TRBV18	TRBJ2-1	TRBD1	CASSPTGGSNEQFF	TGTGCCAGCTCACCGACAGGGGGAAGCAATGAGCAGTTCTTC
few	TRBV15	TRBJ2-6	-	CATSRTPRAENSGANVLTF	TGTGCCACCAGCAGAACCCCTAGGGCGGAAAACTCTGGGGCCAACGTCCTGACTTTC